A selection of T cell receptor beta chains follows, all from one sample in a study of Ad26.COV2.S vaccination and SARS-CoV-2 variants. TCRdb's copy holds only in-frame clones and misses some; the assay was immunoSEQ multiplex PCR. The table records some 350,000 clones, roughly nine tenths of them present only once. Material: peripheral blood, obtained in a trial of Ad26.COV2.S vaccine versus placebo. Source of these receptors: a person between 18 and 65 years old who received the Ad26.COV2.S COVID-19 vaccine or a placebo. Both conserved end residues are part of each CDR3. Each record gives: D gene, V gene, J gene, CDR3 protein, CDR3 DNA. A D gene is named only where the DNA matches it firmly.

>TRBD1|TRBV7-2|TRBJ1-1
CASSFQQGAGTEAFF
TGTGCCAGCAGCTTCCAACAGGGGGCAGGGACTGAAGCTTTCTTT
>NA|TRBV30|TRBJ1-1
CAWRKGPLTEAFF
TGTGCCTGGAGAAAGGGACCTCTTACTGAAGCTTTCTTT
>NA|TRBV27|TRBJ2-1
CASSFGNEQFF
TGTGCCAGCAGTTTCGGCAATGAGCAGTTCTTC
>TRBD1|TRBV5-1|TRBJ1-6
CASSLMDRGTPLHF
TGCGCCAGCAGCTTGATGGACAGGGGAACACCCCTCCACTTT
>NA|TRBV7-7|TRBJ1-6
CASSRSARKGNSPLHF
TGTGCCAGCAGCCGTTCGGCGAGGAAAGGGAATTCACCCCTCCACTTT
>NA|TRBV7-9|TRBJ1-1
CASMQGYGKMNTEAFF
TGTGCCAGCATGCAGGGCTACGGGAAAATGAACACTGAAGCTTTCTTT
>NA|TRBV4-2|TRBJ1-5
CASSQDAMGPGSDQPQHF
TGTGCCAGCAGCCAAGATGCTATGGGTCCCGGATCGGATCAGCCCCAGCATTTT
>NA|TRBV30|TRBJ1-1
CAWSVGFGAFF
TGTGCCTGGAGTGTGGGGTTTGGGGCTTTCTTT
>NA|TRBV11-3|TRBJ2-1
CASSLESYNEQFF
TGTGCCAGCAGCTTAGAAAGCTACAATGAGCAGTTCTTC
>NA|TRBV7-2|TRBJ2-3
CASSWGVGDTDTQYF
TGTGCCAGCAGCTGGGGGGTAGGGGACACAGATACGCAGTATTTT